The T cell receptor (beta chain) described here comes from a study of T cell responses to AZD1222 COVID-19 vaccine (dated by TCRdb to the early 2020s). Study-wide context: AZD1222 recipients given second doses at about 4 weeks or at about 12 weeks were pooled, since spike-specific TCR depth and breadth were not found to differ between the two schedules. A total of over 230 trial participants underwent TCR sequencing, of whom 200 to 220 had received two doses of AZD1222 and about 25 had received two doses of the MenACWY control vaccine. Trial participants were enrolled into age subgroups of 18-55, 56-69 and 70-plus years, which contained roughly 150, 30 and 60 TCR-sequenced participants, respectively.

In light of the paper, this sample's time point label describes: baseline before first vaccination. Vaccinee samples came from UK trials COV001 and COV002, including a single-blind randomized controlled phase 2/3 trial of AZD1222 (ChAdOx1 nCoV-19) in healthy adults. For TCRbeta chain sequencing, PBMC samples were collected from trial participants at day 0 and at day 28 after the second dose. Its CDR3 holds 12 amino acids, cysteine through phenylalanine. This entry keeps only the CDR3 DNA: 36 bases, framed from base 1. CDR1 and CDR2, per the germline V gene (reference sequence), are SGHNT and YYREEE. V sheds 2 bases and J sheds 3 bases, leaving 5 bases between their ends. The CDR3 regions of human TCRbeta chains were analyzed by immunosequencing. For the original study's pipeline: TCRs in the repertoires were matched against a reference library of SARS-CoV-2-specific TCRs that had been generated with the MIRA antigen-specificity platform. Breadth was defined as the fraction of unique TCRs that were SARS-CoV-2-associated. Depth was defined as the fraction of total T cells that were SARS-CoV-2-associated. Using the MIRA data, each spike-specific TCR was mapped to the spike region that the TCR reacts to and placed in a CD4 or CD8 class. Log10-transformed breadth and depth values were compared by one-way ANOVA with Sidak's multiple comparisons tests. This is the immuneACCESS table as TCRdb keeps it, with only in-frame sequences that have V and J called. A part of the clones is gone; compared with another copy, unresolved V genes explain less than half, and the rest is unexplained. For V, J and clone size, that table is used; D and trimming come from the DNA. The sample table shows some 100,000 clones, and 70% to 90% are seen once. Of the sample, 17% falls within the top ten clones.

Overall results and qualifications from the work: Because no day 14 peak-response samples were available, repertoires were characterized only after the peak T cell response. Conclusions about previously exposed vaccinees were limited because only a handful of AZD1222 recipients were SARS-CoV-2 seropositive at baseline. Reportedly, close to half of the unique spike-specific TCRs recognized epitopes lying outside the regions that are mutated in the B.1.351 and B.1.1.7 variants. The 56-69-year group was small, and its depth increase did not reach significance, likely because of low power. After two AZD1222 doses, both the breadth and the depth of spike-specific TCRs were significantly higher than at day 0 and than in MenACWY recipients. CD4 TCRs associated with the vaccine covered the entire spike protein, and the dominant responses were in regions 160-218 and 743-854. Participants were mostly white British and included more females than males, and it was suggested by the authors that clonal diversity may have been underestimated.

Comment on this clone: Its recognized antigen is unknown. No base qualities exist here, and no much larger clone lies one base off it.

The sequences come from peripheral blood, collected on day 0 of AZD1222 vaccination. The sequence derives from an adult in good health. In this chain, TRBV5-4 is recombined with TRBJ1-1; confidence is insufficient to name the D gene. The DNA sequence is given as TGTGCCAGCAGCTTAGATGACACTGAAGCTTTCTTT. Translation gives CASSLDDTEAFF.